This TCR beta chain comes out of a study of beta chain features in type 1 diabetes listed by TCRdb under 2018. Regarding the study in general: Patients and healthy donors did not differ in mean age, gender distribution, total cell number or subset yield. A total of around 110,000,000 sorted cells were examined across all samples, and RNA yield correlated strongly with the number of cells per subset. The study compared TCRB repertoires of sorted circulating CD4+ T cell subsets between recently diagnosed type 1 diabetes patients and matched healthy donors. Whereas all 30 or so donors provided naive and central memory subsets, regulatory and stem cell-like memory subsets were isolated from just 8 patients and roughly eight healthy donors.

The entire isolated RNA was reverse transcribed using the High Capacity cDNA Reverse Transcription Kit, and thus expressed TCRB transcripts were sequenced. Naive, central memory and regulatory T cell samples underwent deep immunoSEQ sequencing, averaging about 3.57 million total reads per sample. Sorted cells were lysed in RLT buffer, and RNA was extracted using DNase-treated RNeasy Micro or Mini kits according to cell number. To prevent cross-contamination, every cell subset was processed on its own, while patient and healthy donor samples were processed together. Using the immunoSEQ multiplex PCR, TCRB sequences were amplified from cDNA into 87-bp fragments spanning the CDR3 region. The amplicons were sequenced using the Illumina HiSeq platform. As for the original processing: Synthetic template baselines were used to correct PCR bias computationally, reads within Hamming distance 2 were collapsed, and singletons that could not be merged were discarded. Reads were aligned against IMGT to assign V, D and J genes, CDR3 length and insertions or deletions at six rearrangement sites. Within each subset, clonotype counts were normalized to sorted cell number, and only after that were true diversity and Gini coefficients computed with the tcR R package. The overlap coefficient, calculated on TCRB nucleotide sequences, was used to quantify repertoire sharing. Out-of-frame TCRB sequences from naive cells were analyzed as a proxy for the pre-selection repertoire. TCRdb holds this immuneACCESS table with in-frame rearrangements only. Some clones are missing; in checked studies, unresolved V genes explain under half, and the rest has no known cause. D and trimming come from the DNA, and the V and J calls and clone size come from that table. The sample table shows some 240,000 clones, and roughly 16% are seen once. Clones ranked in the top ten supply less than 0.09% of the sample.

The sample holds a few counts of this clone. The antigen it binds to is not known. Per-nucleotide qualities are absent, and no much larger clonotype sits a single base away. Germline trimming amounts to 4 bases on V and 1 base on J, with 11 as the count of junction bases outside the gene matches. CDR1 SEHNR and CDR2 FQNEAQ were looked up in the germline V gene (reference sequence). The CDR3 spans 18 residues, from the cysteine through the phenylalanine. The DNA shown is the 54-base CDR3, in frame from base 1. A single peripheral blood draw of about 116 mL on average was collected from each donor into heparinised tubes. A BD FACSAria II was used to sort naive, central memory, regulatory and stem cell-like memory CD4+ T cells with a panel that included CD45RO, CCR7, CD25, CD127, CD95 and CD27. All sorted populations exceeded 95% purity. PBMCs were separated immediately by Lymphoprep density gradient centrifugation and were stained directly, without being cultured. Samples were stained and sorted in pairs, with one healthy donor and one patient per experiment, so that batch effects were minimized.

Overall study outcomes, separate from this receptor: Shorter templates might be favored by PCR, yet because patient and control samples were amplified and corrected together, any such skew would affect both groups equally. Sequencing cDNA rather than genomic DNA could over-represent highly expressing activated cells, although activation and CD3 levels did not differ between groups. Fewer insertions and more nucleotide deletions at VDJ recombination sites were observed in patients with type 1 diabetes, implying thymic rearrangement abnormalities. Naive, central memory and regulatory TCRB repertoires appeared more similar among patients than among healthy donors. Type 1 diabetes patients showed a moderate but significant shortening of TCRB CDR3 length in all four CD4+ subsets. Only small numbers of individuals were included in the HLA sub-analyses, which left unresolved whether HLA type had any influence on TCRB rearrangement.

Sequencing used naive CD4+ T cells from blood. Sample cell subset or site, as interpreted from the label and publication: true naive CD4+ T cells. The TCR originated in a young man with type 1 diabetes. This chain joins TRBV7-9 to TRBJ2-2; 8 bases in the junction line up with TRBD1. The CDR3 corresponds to CASSYRNRDRLNTGELFF. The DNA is TGTGCCAGCAGCTACCGGAACCGGGACAGGTTGAACACCGGGGAGCTGTTTTTT.